One TCR beta chain is described in this entry. Its target is unknown. The data were taken from a study of T cells after posttransplantation cyclophosphamide. Overall study results and limits: Donor-recipient repertoire similarity was low at 1-2 months, rising over year one.

A marrow graft followed busulfan-fludarabine conditioning, with cyclophosphamide on days +3 and +4. Profiling relied on immunoSEQ multiplex PCR, and the TCRdb table lists in-frame clones only, not all of them. There are about 6,800 clones in the sample; 92% occur only once, and about 13% lies in the top ten. The clonotype comes from a female patient aged 50-65 years who received an allogeneic stem cell transplant from a related donor, was CMV-positive, and had no GVHD. The T cells may partly be graft donor cells. The sequencing here drew on PBMCs, taken roughly 190 weeks after allogeneic stem cell transplant with posttransplant cyclophosphamide.

In nucleotides, the CDR3 is TGTGCCAGCAGTGAAGGGATCAGGGTGGTTCTTAGAAACATGAACACTGAAGCTTTCTTT. It yields the protein CASSEGIRVVLRNMNTEAFF. V gene TRBV2 combines with J gene TRBJ1-1; TRBD1 is a possible D gene (5 bases). The CDR3 runs to 20 residues. V lost 1 base, J lost 0 bases, and 24 bases lay in between. Per germline, CDR1 SNHLY and CDR2 FYNNEI.